This TCR beta chain is from a study of breast tumors, draining lymph nodes, adjacent tissues. Worth noting for this clonotype: Its antigen remains unidentified.

Samples came from axillary lymph nodes draining the breast cancer. Broader study findings: Most tumor T cells seemingly derive from lymph node, then expand in tumor. Tumor TCR diversity was below lymph nodes but above nontumor tissue. That most tumor T cells come from lymph nodes remained unproven.

One entry per CDR3 protein, called by TCRdb with MiXCR from the multiplex PCR reads. Of around 300,000 distinct CDR3 sequences in the sample, about 30% are singletons; the top ten hold 1.1%. This TCR was recovered from a female donor with breast cancer. Some clones in this sample may be carry-over from other donors' samples. The sequenced sample was axillary lymph node tissue.

For the CDR3, the DNA is TGCAGTGCTAGGCAGTACAGGGGGAACTTGAATGAGCAGTATTTT. Encoded protein: CSARQYRGNLNEQYF. V and J are TRBV20-1 and TRBJ2-3; 8 bases are shared with TRBD1. V dropped 3 bases and J dropped 11; count of bases not matched to a gene: 16. Germline CDR1 reads DFQATT; CDR2 reads SNEGSKA (reference sequence). The CDR3 is 15 residues long.